The 8 T cell receptor beta chains in this list originate from one sample, sequenced in a study of T-cell memory formation after mild COVID-19. TCRdb re-called the 5' RACE reads with MiXCR, one entry per CDR3 protein. This sample has approximately 580,000 distinct CDR3 sequences, with around 20% found just once. Sequencing was done on a sample of PBMCs or a T cell subset sorted from them (not recorded which). The receptors come from an adult woman who had mild COVID-19 (a few samples of this study predate the infection). Cell type and time point are not known.

The chain is built from TRBV5-1 and TRBJ2-3, with 7 bases lining up with TRBD1. CDR3 length: 17 residues. The V gene's germline CDR1 is SGHRS and CDR2 YFSETQ. With 4 bases clipped from V and 2 bases from J, the junction kept 13 bases outside the gene matches. The chain's CDR3 is CASSPARGQSFTDTQYF. The CDR3 DNA follows: TGCGCCAGCAGCCCCGCGAGGGGACAGTCTTTCACAGATACGCAGTATTTT.

The rearrangement joins TRBV4-1 to TRBJ2-7; 9 bases are shared with TRBD2. V dropped 1 base and J dropped 3; count of bases not matched to a gene: 4. Per germline, CDR1 MGHRA and CDR2 YSYEKL. The CDR3 loop spans 15 amino acids. CDR3 coding DNA: TGCGCCAGCAGCCAAGGGGCTAGCGGGAACTACGAGCAGTACTTC. This sequence encodes CASSQGASGNYEQYF.

This clonotype was observed a handful of times. The chain combines TRBV7-6 with TRBJ2-3; 7 bases match TRBD1. The CDR3 covers 17 residues. V shed 5 bases and J 0 bases; nucleotides not matched to a gene: 11. CDR1 and CDR2 (germline): SGHVS, FNYEAQ. The CDR3 DNA reads as TGTGCCAGCAGCCCGCGAGGGTGGGACAGTAGCACAGATACGCAGTATTTT. It translates to CASSPRGWDSSTDTQYF.

The chain joins TRBV6-6 to TRBJ2-1, with 12 bases identical to TRBD2. This CDR3 is built from 17 residues. The ends lost 2 bases at V and 7 bases at J; junction bases unmatched: 9. Per germline, CDR1 MNHNY and CDR2 SVGAGI (reference sequence). CDR3 DNA: TGTGCCAGCAGTTACGTCCTAGCGGGGGGGCGGAGAAATGAGCAGTTCTTC. It is translated as CASSYVLAGGRRNEQFF.

This clonotype has more than one count but fewer than ten. The CDR3 region is CASRRDRAKNQPQHF. The CDR3 bases are TGTGCCAGCAGAAGGGACAGGGCGAAAAATCAGCCCCAGCATTTT. This rearrangement joins TRBV6-5 to TRBJ1-5, with 9 bases that match TRBD1. Germline V gene sequence: CDR1 MNHEY, CDR2 SVGAGI. The length of the CDR3 is 15 residues. J gave up 4 bases and V 6 bases, and 7 bases lay outside the gene matches.

This clonotype was seen a few times. CDR3 in amino acids: CASSLVAGLRGDEQFF. In DNA form, the CDR3 reads TGTGCCAGCAGCCTGGTGGCGGGCTTGAGGGGCGATGAGCAGTTCTTC. This sequence joins TRBV5-5 and TRBJ2-1; D is possibly TRBD1 or TRBD2 (5 bases each). This CDR3 has 16 amino acids. The V gene's germline CDR1 is SGHKS and CDR2 YYEKEE (reference sequence). The V end lost 4 bases, the J end lost 8 bases, and 22 bases lay between the germline ends.

In this sample, this clonotype turned up a few times. The genes are TRBV29-1 and TRBJ2-1, with D unclear. V was trimmed by 5 bases and J by 2 bases, leaving 7 bases between them. The germline V gene encodes CDR1 SQVTM and CDR2 ANQGSEA. CDR3 length equals 12 residues. In DNA form, the CDR3 reads TGCAGCGTTACTTCAGCCTACAATGAGCAGTTCTTC. This codes for CSVTSAYNEQFF.

The chain carries TRBV11-2 and TRBJ2-5; the match to TRBD2 covers 10 bases. Germline V CDR1 and CDR2: SGHAT, FQNNGV. The CDR3 is made up of 15 amino acids. Trimming took 1 base from V and 4 from J; bases not matched to a gene: 3. The CDR3 region has the DNA TGTGCCAGCAGCTTAGTCCTAGCGGGGGCAGAGACCCAGTACTTC. As protein: CASSLVLAGAETQYF. The entire variable domain, with the rest obtained from reference TRBV11-2 and TRBJ2-5, is as follows: EAGVAQSPRYKIIEKRQSVAFWCNPISGHATLYWYQQILGQGPKLLIQFQNNGVVDDSQLPKDRFSAERLKGVDSTLKIQPAKLEDSAVYLCASSLVLAGAETQYFGPGTRLLVL.